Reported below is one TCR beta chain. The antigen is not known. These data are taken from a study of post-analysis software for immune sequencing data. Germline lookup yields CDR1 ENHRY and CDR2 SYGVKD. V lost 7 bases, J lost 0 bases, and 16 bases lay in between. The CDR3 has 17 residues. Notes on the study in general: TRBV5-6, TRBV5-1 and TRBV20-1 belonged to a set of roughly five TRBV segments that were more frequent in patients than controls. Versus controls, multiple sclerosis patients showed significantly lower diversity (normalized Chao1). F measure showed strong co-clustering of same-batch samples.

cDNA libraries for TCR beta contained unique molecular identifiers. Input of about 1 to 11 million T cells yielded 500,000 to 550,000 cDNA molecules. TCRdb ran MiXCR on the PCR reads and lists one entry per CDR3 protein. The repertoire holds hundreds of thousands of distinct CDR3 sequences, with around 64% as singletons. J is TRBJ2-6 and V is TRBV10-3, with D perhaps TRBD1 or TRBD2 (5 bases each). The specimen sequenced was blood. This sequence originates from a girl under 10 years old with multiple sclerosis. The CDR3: CAIKRSGTSSGANVLTF. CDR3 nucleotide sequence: TGTGCCATCAAGCGATCAGGGACCAGCTCTGGGGCCAACGTCCTGACTTTC.